This TCR beta chain was recorded in a study of blood T cell repertoires in COVID-19. Study in general: COVID-19 samples collected from the United States, Italy and Spain covered acute and convalescent phases. PBMCs, B-cell-depleted T cells, or T cells were the source of the cDNA or gDNA that made up the material.

The count of this clone is one. The V segment lost 1 base and the J segment 6 bases; nucleotides outside the gene matches: 6. CDR1 SQVTM and CDR2 ANQGSEA come from the germline V gene. The CDR3 is 15 amino acids. Per the original data handling: Estimation of nucleated cell counts relied on the amplification of reference gene primers. The protocol was immunoSEQ multiplex PCR, while the TCRdb copy is restricted to in-frame clones and leaves out a portion. V, J and clone size are those of that table, while D and trimming were read from the DNA. Of approximately 160,000 clones listed, around 85% are singletons.

The sample was peripheral blood. The clonotype originates from a woman in her seventies with acute or convalescent COVID-19. The gene calls are TRBV29-1 and TRBJ2-1, with 10 nucleotides matching TRBD2. The CDR3 nucleotides read TGCAGCGTTGAAGCTAGCGGGAGCTTTTTCAATGAGCAGTTCTTC. This codes for CSVEASGSFFNEQFF.